A selection of T cell receptor beta chains follows, all from one sample in a study of a mutant IDH1 vaccine in newly diagnosed glioma. Here immunoSEQ multiplex PCR was the method, and the copy in TCRdb shows in-frame clones only, minus some. The sample gives 55,000 to 70,000 clones, approximately 79% of which show up once; over 8% is in the top ten. Sequenced here: PBMCs, sampled from a glioma patient treated with radiotherapy, temozolomide or both. Every receptor here comes from a man aged 50 to 60 with glioma. Both conserved end residues are part of each CDR3. D genes are given only for firm matches. The size field is filled for only some rows; it gives once, few, many or a size class.

v_call,clone_size,j_call,d_call,cdr3_nt,cdr3_aa
TRBV30,NA,TRBJ1-5,NA,TGTGCCTGGAGTCCGGGGGTAGGTCAGCCCCAGCATTTT,CAWSPGVGQPQHF
TRBV28,NA,TRBJ2-7,NA,TGTGCCAGCAGTTTATACAGGGGGGGGAGCGAGCAGTACTTC,CASSLYRGGSEQYF
TRBV5-1,NA,TRBJ2-7,NA,TGCGCCAGCAGCTTGGCCGGGGATACCTGGGAAGAGCAGTACTTC,CASSLAGDTWEEQYF
TRBV6-5,NA,TRBJ2-2,NA,TGTGCCAGCAGCCCCGACAGGTTTTACACCGGGGAGCTGTTTTTT,CASSPDRFYTGELFF
TRBV6-1,NA,TRBJ1-1,NA,TGTGCCAGCAAGTTCCTTACTGAAGCTTTCTTT,CASKFLTEAFF
TRBV2,NA,TRBJ1-1,NA,TGTGCCAGCAGGTCGGGGCCGACAGAGAACACTGAAGCTTTCTTT,CASRSGPTENTEAFF
TRBV6-8,NA,TRBJ2-7,NA,TGTGCCAGCAGTTACGGCGGGGGCGTTTCCTACGAGCAGTACTTC,CASSYGGGVSYEQYF
TRBV9,NA,TRBJ2-3,NA,TGTGCCAGCAGCGCGGGAGCGGTTTCCCCCGATACGCAGTATTTT,CASSAGAVSPDTQYF
TRBV10-2,NA,TRBJ2-3,TRBD2,TGCGCCAGCAGTGAGCCCGGGACTAGCGGGGGGGTTGGAGATACGCAGTATTTT,CASSEPGTSGGVGDTQYF
TRBV13,NA,TRBJ1-1,NA,TGTGCCAGCCGTAGGGGGGCTTGGACTGAAGCTTTCTTT,CASRRGAWTEAFF
TRBV19,NA,TRBJ2-5,NA,TGTGCCAGTAGTACCAGGGACTTTCAAGAGACCCAGTACTTC,CASSTRDFQETQYF
TRBV5-1,many,TRBJ1-1,NA,TGCGCCAGCAGCTTGGAAGGGAACACTGAAGCTTTCTTT,CASSLEGNTEAFF
TRBV6-1,NA,TRBJ1-1,NA,TGTGCCAGCAGCAGAGAGAAGACGGGTGAAGCTTTCTTT,CASSREKTGEAFF
TRBV6-1,once,TRBJ1-4,NA,TGTGCCAGCATGGACGGGGGGAGTAATGAAAAACTGTTTTTT,CASMDGGSNEKLFF
TRBV27,NA,TRBJ1-4,TRBD1,TGTGCCAGCAGCAGGGGGTGGGGTGAAAAACTGTTTTTT,CASSRGWGEKLFF
TRBV27,NA,TRBJ1-2,NA,TGTGCCAGCAGTAACAACAGGGAATTCTATGGCTACACCTTC,CASSNNREFYGYTF
TRBV4-3,once,TRBJ2-7,NA,TGCGCCAGCAGCCAAGATTTGCCCTACGAGCAGTACTTC,CASSQDLPYEQYF
TRBV5-1,NA,TRBJ1-1,NA,TGCGCCAGCAGCTTTGACCAGAACACTGAAGCTTTCTTT,CASSFDQNTEAFF
TRBV5-1,NA,TRBJ1-1,NA,TGCGCCAGCAGATTTGACAGTTTGAACACTGAAGCTTTCTTT,CASRFDSLNTEAFF
TRBV7-9,NA,TRBJ2-1,TRBD1,TGTGCCAGCAGCTATGAAGGGGGCGATGAGCAGTTCTTC,CASSYEGGDEQFF
TRBV6-1,NA,TRBJ1-1,NA,TGTGCCAGCAGTGAAAAAGTTGGGGGCACTGAAGCTTTCTTT,CASSEKVGGTEAFF
TRBV19,NA,TRBJ1-3,NA,TGTGCCAGTAGTCCTGAGTTCGGGTGGGACACCATATATTTT,CASSPEFGWDTIYF
TRBV5-6,once,TRBJ2-3,NA,TGTGCCAGCAGCGACTATCCCAACACAGATACGCAGTATTTT,CASSDYPNTDTQYF
TRBV9,once,TRBJ1-1,NA,TGTGCCAGCAGCGGTGGGGCGTTTGAAGCTTTCTTT,CASSGGAFEAFF
TRBV29-1,NA,TRBJ2-1,TRBD2,TGCAGCGTTGAGACTAGCGGGGTACTAAGTGGGTACAATGAGCAGTTCTTC,CSVETSGVLSGYNEQFF
TRBV9,NA,TRBJ2-3,NA,TGTGCCAGCAGCGTATCGGTGGGGCAGAACACAGATACGCAGTATTTT,CASSVSVGQNTDTQYF
TRBV10-1,NA,TRBJ2-7,TRBD2,TGCGCCAGCAGTGAGCCCCGCGGGGTAGCGGGGCAAACCTACGAGCAGTACTTC,CASSEPRGVAGQTYEQYF
TRBV2,NA,TRBJ2-7,NA,TGTGCCAGCGCGGTCGCCTGGGGCGAGCAGTACTTC,CASAVAWGEQYF
TRBV11-1,NA,TRBJ1-4,NA,TGTGCCAGCAGCCCTGACAGAGGAGGCGAAAAACTGTTTTTT,CASSPDRGGEKLFF
TRBV5-1,NA,TRBJ2-5,TRBD2,TGCGCCAGCAGCTCTTCTAGCGGGGGGGCGTACGGGACCCAGTACTTC,CASSSSSGGAYGTQYF
TRBV2,NA,TRBJ1-1,NA,TGTGCCAGCAATGATGGGGGGTACACTGAAGCTTTCTTT,CASNDGGYTEAFF
TRBV27,NA,TRBJ1-2,TRBD1,TGTGCCAGCAGTAACGACAGGGGTGGCTACACCTTC,CASSNDRGGYTF
TRBV6-5,NA,TRBJ1-2,NA,TGTGCCAGCACCCGGGCCGAAACGGGTGGCTACACCTTC,CASTRAETGGYTF